This TCR beta chain was identified in a study of T-cell memory formation after mild COVID-19. Background on the study: Largely, the TCR clusters proved donor specific. Study-level results: A second wave expanding day 15 to 37 was CD4+-biased; contracting clones were balanced. Clones that contracted clustered mainly in CM and EM if CD4+ and in EMRA if CD8+.

This clonotype appeared a few times. Its antigen is undetermined. TCRdb re-called the 5' RACE reads with MiXCR, one entry per CDR3 protein. The repertoire holds approximately 300,000 distinct CDR3 sequences, with roughly 15% as singletons. CDR3 length: 13 amino acids. The V and J ends lost 3 bases and 0 bases respectively, with 5 bases between them. Germline loops: CDR1 KGHSH, CDR2 LQKENI. This receptor was obtained from a man between 18 and 35 years old who had mild COVID-19 (a few samples of this study predate the infection). Cell type and time point are not known. The rearrangement links TRBV18 to TRBJ1-1, with D uncertain. The sequencing input was PBMCs or a T cell subset sorted from them (not recorded which). CDR3 region: CASSPPMNTEAFF. The CDR3 DNA sequence: TGTGCCAGCTCACCCCCAATGAACACTGAAGCTTTCTTT.